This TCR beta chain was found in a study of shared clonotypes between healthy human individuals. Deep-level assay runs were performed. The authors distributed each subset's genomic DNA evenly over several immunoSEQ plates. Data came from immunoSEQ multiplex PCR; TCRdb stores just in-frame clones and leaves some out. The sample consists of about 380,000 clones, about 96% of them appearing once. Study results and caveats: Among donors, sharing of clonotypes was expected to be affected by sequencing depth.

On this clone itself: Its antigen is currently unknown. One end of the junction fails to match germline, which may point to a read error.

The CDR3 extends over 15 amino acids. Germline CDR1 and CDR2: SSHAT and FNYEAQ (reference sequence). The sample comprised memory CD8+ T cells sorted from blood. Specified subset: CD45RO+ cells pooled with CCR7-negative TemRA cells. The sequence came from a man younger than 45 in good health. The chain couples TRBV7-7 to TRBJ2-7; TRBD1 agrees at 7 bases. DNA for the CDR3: TGTGCTAGCAGCTTAGCACAGGGGCCCTCCTACGAGCAGTACTTC. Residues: CASSLAQGPSYEQYF.